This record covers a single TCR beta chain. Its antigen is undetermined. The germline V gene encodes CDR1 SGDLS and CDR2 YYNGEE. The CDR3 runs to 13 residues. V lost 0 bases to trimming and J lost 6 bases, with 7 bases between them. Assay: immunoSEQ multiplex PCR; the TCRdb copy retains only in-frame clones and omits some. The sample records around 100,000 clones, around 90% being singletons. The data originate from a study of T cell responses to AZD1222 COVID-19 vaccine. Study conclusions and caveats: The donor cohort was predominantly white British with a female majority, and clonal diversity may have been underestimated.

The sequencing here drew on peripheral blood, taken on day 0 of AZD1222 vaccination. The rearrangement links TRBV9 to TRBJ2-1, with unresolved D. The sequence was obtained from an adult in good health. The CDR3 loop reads CASSVAGPNEQFF. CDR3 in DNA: TGTGCCAGCAGCGTAGCCGGCCCCAATGAGCAGTTCTTC.